The 19 T cell receptor beta chains reported below all come from one sample, sequenced in a study of molecular identifiers for immune sequencing clone quantification. One entry per CDR3 protein, called by TCRdb with MiXCR from the PCR reads. The repertoire holds tens of thousands of distinct CDR3 sequences, with just over 35% as singletons. Sequencing was performed on naive CD8+ T cells from blood, with Jurkat cell RNA spiked in. Subset noted: FACS-sorted CD8+CD4-CCR7+CD45RA+ naive T cells. These receptors all come from a human donor in good health. Some libraries in this study had Jurkat cell RNA spiked in.

A few counts support this clonotype. This chain uses TRBV4-2 with TRBJ2-3, with D tentatively TRBD2 (6 bases). Looked up from germline, CDR1 is LGHNA and CDR2 is YNFKEQ. This CDR3 spans 16 amino acids. Between the trimmed V and J ends, which lost 4 bases and 6 bases, there was a span of 20 bases. CDR3 nucleotides: TGTGCCAGCAGCCCGGCGAAGACTAGGCCAGCGGATACGCAGTATTTT. This encodes CASSPAKTRPADTQYF.

This clonotype occurred many times. This chain uses TRBV21-1 with TRBJ1-5; the table gives TRBD1 as D, unverified against the DNA. TRBV21-1 is an annotated pseudogene. The length of the CDR3 is 14 residues. The chain's CDR3 is CASSAGTGPEPQHF. CDR3 coding DNA: TGTGCCAGCAGCGCCGGGACAGGTCCCGAGCCCCAGCATTTT.

Comment on this clonotype: This may stem from a read error, because a much larger clone lies one nucleotide away. The chain combines TRBV5-4 with TRBJ2-6; weak D call: TRBD1 (6 bases). Germline assignment: CDR1 SGHNT and CDR2 YYREEE (reference sequence). This CDR3 has 18 amino acids. The chain's CDR3 is CASSPIDRRGSGANVQTF. CDR3 DNA: TGTGCCAGCAGCCCAATTGACAGGAGAGGCTCTGGGGCCAACGTCCAGACTTTC.

This chain connects TRBV7-8 to TRBJ2-7; TRBD2 matches 7 bases. The germline CDR1 and CDR2 sequences are SGHVS and FQNEAQ. This CDR3 comprises 14 residues. The V segment lost 5 bases and the J segment 3 bases; nucleotides outside the gene matches: 7. The CDR3 region is CASSPAGLSYEQYF. The CDR3 nucleotides read TGTGCCAGCAGCCCCGCGGGACTAAGCTACGAGCAGTACTTC.

As concerns this clonotype: A much larger clone is a single base away; this may be a read error. The rearrangement joins TRBV20-1 to TRBJ2-5, with TRBD1 identical over 10 bases. CDR3 size: 17 residues. The V gene end was trimmed by 3 bases and the J gene end by 5 bases; junction bases not matched to a gene: 15. CDR1 is DFQATT and CDR2 is SNEGSKA in the germline V gene (reference sequence). The CDR3 here is CSASNRSGQGYGETQYF. The CDR3 DNA sequence: TGCAGTGCTAGCAACCGTTCGGGACAGGGGTATGGGGAGACCCAGTACTTC.

The chain recombines TRBV28 with TRBJ2-7, with unresolved D. In germline, CDR1 is MDHEN, CDR2 SYDVKM. V lost 7 bases and J 7 bases, leaving 11 bases between the germline ends. This CDR3 contains 11 residues. The CDR3 nucleotides are TGTGCCAGCAACCACCTGAGGGAGCAGTACTTC. Translating it yields CASNHLREQYF.

This clonotype was seen only a few times. The chain links TRBV5-1 to TRBJ2-7, with 10 bases matching TRBD1. The CDR3 is made up of 15 amino acids. Trimming took 4 bases from V and 4 from J; bases not matched to a gene: 8. Germline CDR1 and CDR2: SGHRS and YFSETQ. This chain's CDR3 is CASSLAGTGAYEQYF. The CDR3 coding sequence is TGCGCCAGCAGCCTAGCCGGGACAGGGGCTTACGAGCAGTACTTC.

About this clonotype: Possible read error: a much larger clone is one base away. The rearrangement joins TRBV5-6 to TRBJ2-3; TRBD2 matches 10 bases. The CDR3 is 15 residues long. Germline-derived CDR1 and CDR2 are SGHDT and YYEEEE. The V and J ends lost 3 bases and 6 bases, in that order; junction bases with no gene match: 7. The CDR3 DNA reads TGTGCCAGCAGCTCCCGAGAAGCGGGAGGGGATACGCAGTATTTT. Residues: CASSSREAGGDTQYF.

This clonotype was seen ten or more times. This rearrangement joins TRBV7-9 to TRBJ2-3, with D unresolved. The V gene's germline CDR1 is SEHNR and CDR2 FQNEAQ (reference sequence). The CDR3 spans 13 residues. Trimming shortened V by 5 bases and J by 6 bases, and 12 bases separated the two germline ends. Here the CDR3 reads CASSNLSRDTQYF. The CDR3 coding sequence is TGTGCCAGCAGCAACCTCTCCCGCGATACGCAGTATTTT.

Worth noting for this clonotype: One base away lies a much larger clone, so this may be a sequencing read error. The V and J genes are TRBV4-3 and TRBJ2-3; a possible D gene is TRBD1 (5 bases). Trimming shortened V by 0 bases and J by 8 bases, and 18 bases separated the two germline ends. CDR3 size: 16 residues. CDR1 is LGHNA, CDR2 YSLEER, per germline. The CDR3, as DNA: TGCGCCAGCAGCCAAGATACCAGGGCTCGCGCAGCTACGCAGTATTTT. This translates into CASSQDTRARAATQYF.

This clonotype was found a few times. The chain has TRBV9 and TRBJ2-3; D not resolved. Trimming cost V 4 bases and J 5 bases, with 11 bases left between them. This CDR3 is built from 13 residues. Germline CDR1 reads SGDLS; CDR2 reads YYNGEE. CDR3 coding DNA: TGTGCCAGCAGCACCCGTAGGGTAGATACGCAGTATTTT. Translated, it gives CASSTRRVDTQYF.

As to this clonotype: This clone may be a read error of a much larger clone one base away. The CDR3 DNA reads TGTGCCAGCAGTCCCGGCAGGGAGCCAGATACGCAGTATTTT. Translating gives CASSPGREPDTQYF. This chain joins TRBV12-3 or TRBV12-4 and TRBJ2-3; either TRBD1 or TRBD2 may fit D (5 bases each). The CDR3 extends over 14 amino acids. The V end was cut by 5 bases, the J end by 4 bases, with 13 bases between.

Many counts were recorded for this clonotype. DNA of the CDR3: TGTGCCAGCAGCACCGGAGGACAGAGCTCCTACGAGCAGTACTTC. It codes for CASSTGGQSSYEQYF. V is TRBV7-9 and J is TRBJ2-7, with D perhaps matching TRBD1 (6 bases). This CDR3 contains 15 residues. Trimming shortened V by 5 bases and J by 0 bases, and 14 bases separated the two germline ends. From germline, CDR1 is SEHNR and CDR2 FQNEAQ (reference sequence).

This rearrangement joins TRBV19 to TRBJ2-2; perhaps TRBD1 as D (5 bases). This CDR3 region has 15 residues. V was cut by 3 bases and J by 0 bases, with 8 bases left in between. The V gene's germline CDR1 is LNHDA and CDR2 SQIVND (reference sequence). CDR3 sequence: CASSIWTPNTGELFF. The CDR3 coding sequence is TGTGCCAGTAGTATTTGGACACCGAACACCGGGGAGCTGTTTTTT.

This clonotype was seen only a few times. The chain's CDR3 is CATSRVTVDEQYF. As DNA, the CDR3 is TGTGCCACCAGCAGAGTTACAGTAGATGAGCAGTACTTC. This chain links TRBV15 with TRBJ2-7; D is undetermined. The germline gives CDR1 LNHNV, CDR2 YYDKDF (reference sequence). This CDR3 spans 13 amino acids. Trimming shortened V by 1 base and J by 7 bases, and 11 bases separated the two germline ends.

This clonotype was seen only a few times. The chain uses TRBV20-1 and TRBJ1-2; a weak D match, TRBD1 (6 bases). Trimming pared 4 bases from V and 8 bases from J, leaving 14 bases between. CDR3 length: 12 residues. Germline values: CDR1 DFQATT, CDR2 SNEGSKA (reference sequence). The DNA of the CDR3 is TGCAGTGCTACGGACAGACCCTTGGGCTACACCTTC. It codes for CSATDRPLGYTF.

In this sample, this clonotype turned up many times. This chain joins TRBV29-1 and TRBJ2-2; D not certain. The CDR3 is 14 amino acids. Trimming cost V 6 bases and J 2 bases, with 13 bases left between them. Per germline, CDR1 SQVTM and CDR2 ANQGSEA. The CDR3 loop is CSVGPESNTGELFF. The DNA of the CDR3 is TGCAGCGTCGGACCGGAGAGTAACACCGGGGAGCTGTTTTTT.

With regard to this clonotype: A read error is possible here, since a much larger clone lies one base away. The CDR3, as DNA: TGTGCCAGCAGCTTGGGAACCGGGACAGCCCAAGAGCCCCAGTACTTC. As protein: CASSLGTGTAQEPQYF. The gene calls are TRBV5-6 and TRBJ2-5, with 7 bases fitting TRBD1. This CDR3 is built from 16 residues. Germline V gene lookup returns CDR1 SGHDT and CDR2 YYEEEE.

This clonotype appeared many times. The V gene is TRBV28, the J gene TRBJ2-3; D may be TRBD2 (5 bases). The CDR3 covers 14 residues. Germline loops: CDR1 MDHEN, CDR2 SYDVKM. V shed 5 bases and J shed 0 bases, with 9 bases lying between them. The CDR3 is CASSPRGSTDTQYF. The DNA for the CDR3 is TGTGCCAGCAGTCCCCGCGGGAGCACAGATACGCAGTATTTT.